This record concerns one T cell receptor (beta chain) sequence. These data come from a study of blood T cell repertoires in COVID-19. Study as a whole: Sites in the United States, Italy and Spain provided acute and convalescent COVID-19 samples. The cDNA or gDNA used as material had been derived from T cells, B-cell-depleted T cells, or PBMCs.

The CDR3 runs 16 residues. J lost 9 bases, V lost 5 bases, and 13 bases had no gene match. The V gene's germline CDR1 is LNHDA and CDR2 SQIVND (reference sequence). Original processing notes: Amplifying reference gene primers gave estimates of nucleated cell counts. Sequencing used immunoSEQ multiplex PCR; TCRdb keeps in-frame clones, though not all of them. V, J and clone size are those of that table, while D and trimming were read from the DNA. The table includes about 280,000 clones, under 90% detected once. Specimen: peripheral blood. The chain employs TRBV19 and TRBJ1-6; 7 bases match TRBD1. This clonotype originated in a man between 50 and 59 years old with acute or convalescent COVID-19. CDR3 protein: CASSSTKQGIGSPLHF. CDR3 nucleotide sequence: TGTGCCAGTAGTTCAACGAAACAGGGGATTGGTTCACCCCTCCACTTT.